The entry that follows covers one T cell receptor (beta chain) sequence. Its target is not known. CDR3 length equals 16 residues. V dropped 4 bases and J dropped 7; count of bases not matched to a gene: 11. Germline CDR1 MNHNS, CDR2 SASEGT. The record originates from a study of OX40 agonist ivuxolimab in advanced cancers. General study points: With doses of 0.1-3.0 mg/kg, partial responders showed among the lowest clonal expansion.

The repertoire was sequenced with immunoSEQ multiplex PCR; TCRdb's copy has only in-frame clones and lacks some. This sample has 110,000 or so clones; approximately 89% occur once, and the top ten carry around 0.64%. The material sequenced was CD4+ or CD8+ T cells sorted from blood, taken in a trial of the OX40 agonist ivuxolimab. The receptor was derived from an adult with an advanced solid tumor such as melanoma, head and neck, liver or kidney cancer. The chain links TRBV6-1 to TRBJ1-4, with 8 nucleotides matching TRBD1. The CDR3 protein is CASSALPGGAREKLFF. The CDR3 DNA is TGTGCCAGCAGTGCACTCCCAGGGGGCGCGCGTGAAAAACTGTTTTTT.